This entry lists 9 T cell receptor beta chains sequenced from one sample in a study of cytomegalovirus exposure and HLA in healthy donors. The PCR used 60 Vbeta and 13 Jbeta primers. The method was immunoSEQ multiplex PCR; TCRdb's version includes in-frame clones alone and lacks a portion of them. The data hold 100,000 to 150,000 clones, with 70% to 80% observed a single time. Sequenced sample: PBMCs. These receptors all stem from a man in his forties or fifties in good health and CMV-seronegative.

The CDR3 region has the DNA TGTGCCAGCAGTTTGGTGTCCGGGGTATACACTGAAGCTTTCTTT. Translating it yields CASSLVSGVYTEAFF. This chain connects TRBV6-6 to TRBJ1-1, with D hard to call. Germline V lookup: CDR1 MNHNY, CDR2 SVGAGI (reference sequence). V was pared by 4 bases and J by 3 bases, with 15 bases between. The CDR3 length is 15 residues.

The chain joins TRBV18 to TRBJ1-2; D may be TRBD1 (5 bases). CDR3 length equals 16 residues. Trimming took 5 bases from V and 0 from J, leaving 16 bases between them. CDR1 is KGHSH, CDR2 LQKENI, per germline. The CDR3 reads CASSSTVGPANYGYTF. The CDR3 DNA sequence: TGTGCCAGCTCATCCACTGTGGGGCCAGCTAACTATGGCTACACCTTC.

V gene TRBV5-1 combines with J gene TRBJ2-1; TRBD1 matches at 7 bases. The V gene's germline CDR1 is SGHRS and CDR2 YFSETQ. The CDR3 is 15 residues long. With V trimmed by 7 bases and J by 9 bases, 16 bases remained unmatched. CDR3 DNA: TGCGCCAGCTCCGCCGGGACAGAGAGAATGGGTGAGCAGTTCTTC. Amino acids: CASSAGTERMGEQFF. Full variable domain (outside the CDR3, taken from reference TRBV5-1 and TRBJ2-1): KAGVTQTPRYLIKTRGQQVTLSCSPISGHRSVSWYQQTPGQGLQFLFEYFSETQRNKGNFPGRFSGRQFSNSRSEMNVSTLELGDSALYLCASSAGTERMGEQFFGPGTRLTVL.

DNA of the CDR3: TGCAGTGCTCCGTCTAGAAACACCATATATTTT. The encoded protein is CSAPSRNTIYF. The chain recombines TRBV20-1 with TRBJ1-3; D gene unclear. Germline lookup yields CDR1 DFQATT and CDR2 SNEGSKA (reference sequence). V dropped 5 bases and J dropped 5 bases, with 7 bases sitting between them. The CDR3 loop spans 11 amino acids.

The chain joins TRBV4-1 to TRBJ1-6; D is undetermined. The CDR3 loop spans 16 amino acids. Trimming removed 0 bases from V and 10 bases from J, with 16 bases in between. Germline CDR1 reads MGHRA; CDR2 reads YSYEKL. CDR3 DNA sequence: TGCGCCAGCAGCCAAGATGTGGCGGGGTTGGGCTCACCCCTCCACTTT. Translating it yields CASSQDVAGLGSPLHF.

The rearrangement links TRBV28 to TRBJ2-7; TRBD1 agrees at 7 bases. The CDR3 loop spans 15 amino acids. V shed 2 bases and J 4 bases; nucleotides not matched to a gene: 8. CDR1 is MDHEN, CDR2 SYDVKM, per germline. The CDR3 nucleotides are TGTGCCAGCAGTTTAGGGCAGGGGGAAATTTACGAGCAGTACTTC. Encoded protein: CASSLGQGEIYEQYF.

The table lists this clone with a few counts. CDR3 amino acids: CASSQSGQGGQPQHF. The CDR3 nucleotides read TGCGCCAGCAGTCAATCGGGACAGGGAGGTCAGCCCCAGCATTTT. The V call is TRBV23-1, the J call TRBJ1-5; 9 bases align to TRBD1. TRBV23-1 counts as an open reading frame of uncertain function. Germline trimming cut 0 bases from V and 6 bases from J; bases unmatched to any gene: 3. CDR3 size: 15 residues.

In DNA form, the CDR3 reads TGCGCCAGCAGCCAAGACAGTAACCAAGAGACCCAGTACTTC. This translates into CASSQDSNQETQYF. This chain links TRBV4-3 with TRBJ2-5; D call uncertain. The V and J ends lost 0 bases and 0 bases respectively, with 5 bases between them. Germline CDR1 is LGHNA and CDR2 is YSLEER. There are 14 residues in the CDR3.

This clone was recorded only once. The chain joins TRBV7-9 to TRBJ2-3, with a tentative D call TRBD1 (7 bases). The CDR3 contains 16 residues. The V gene's germline CDR1 is SEHNR and CDR2 FQNEAQ (reference sequence). Trimming cost V 4 bases and J 0 bases, with 14 bases left between them. CDR3 sequence: CASSSKQGTSTDTQYF. CDR3 in DNA: TGTGCCAGCAGCTCAAAACAGGGGACTAGCACAGATACGCAGTATTTT.